Following are 7 T cell receptor beta chains from one sample sequenced in a study of T cell responses to AZD1222 COVID-19 vaccine. Sequencing was performed with immunoSEQ multiplex PCR; in TCRdb, only in-frame clones are kept and a portion is missing. The top ten clones hold 7.8% of a sample with 120,000 or so clones, roughly 92% of them seen once. Sequenced material: peripheral blood, taken on day 0 of AZD1222 vaccination. Receptors originate from an adult in good health.

This chain links TRBV19 with TRBJ1-6, with D uncertain. Trimming cost V 7 bases and J 7 bases, with 11 bases left between them. The CDR3 consists of 13 residues. Per the germline V gene, CDR1 is LNHDA and CDR2 is SQIVND (reference sequence). CDR3 loop: CASTPLGNSPLHF. The CDR3 DNA sequence: TGTGCCAGTACCCCTCTGGGGAATTCACCCCTCCACTTT.

This rearrangement joins TRBV5-4 to TRBJ2-2; 9 nucleotides match TRBD2. The V segment lost 4 bases and the J segment 5 bases; nucleotides outside the gene matches: 6. This CDR3 spans 15 amino acids. CDR1 is SGHNT, CDR2 YYREEE, per germline (reference sequence). The chain's CDR3 is CASSRASGTTGELFF. DNA for the CDR3: TGTGCCAGCAGCAGGGCTAGCGGGACTACCGGGGAGCTGTTTTTT.

The genes are TRBV11-2 and TRBJ1-2; D call uncertain. With 5 bases removed from V and 8 bases from J, the gap between germline ends came to 24 bases. The CDR3 has 16 amino acids. Germline V gene lookup returns CDR1 SGHAT and CDR2 FQNNGV. CDR3 sequence: CASSPALGPDPGGYTF. In nucleotides, the CDR3 is TGTGCCAGCAGCCCAGCCCTTGGACCGGACCCGGGGGGCTACACCTTC. Complete variable domain (other parts from reference TRBV11-2 and TRBJ1-2): EAGVAQSPRYKIIEKRQSVAFWCNPISGHATLYWYQQILGQGPKLLIQFQNNGVVDDSQLPKDRFSAERLKGVDSTLKIQPAKLEDSAVYLCASSPALGPDPGGYTFGSGTRLTVV.

This chain connects TRBV3-1 (or the pseudogene TRBV3-2) to TRBJ1-2, with D tentatively TRBD1 (6 bases). CDR3 size: 14 residues. Looked up from germline, CDR1 is LGHDT and CDR2 is YNNKEL (reference sequence). Trimming stripped 3 bases from V and 7 bases from J, with 15 bases between. CDR3 coding DNA: TGTGCCAGCAGCCATAGAGGCCAGGGGAGTGGCTACACCTTC. Translated: CASSHRGQGSGYTF.

The rearrangement joins TRBV6-5 to TRBJ2-3; maybe TRBD2 (7 bases). The CDR3 is 15 residues long. The V end was cut by 4 bases, the J end by 2 bases, with 13 bases between. CDR1 and CDR2 from the germline V gene are MNHEY and SVGAGI. The CDR3: CASSSYGGPTDTQYF. CDR3 DNA sequence: TGTGCCAGCAGTTCCTACGGGGGGCCCACAGATACGCAGTATTTT.

This clone was detected once. This chain uses TRBV5-4 with TRBJ2-2; 7 positions agree with TRBD2. V lost 4 bases and J lost 6; bases outside the gene matches: 9. CDR1 is SGHNT and CDR2 is YYREEE in the germline V gene (reference sequence). The CDR3 is made up of 15 amino acids. CDR3 protein: CASSVPAGESGELFF. The CDR3 region has the DNA TGTGCCAGCAGCGTCCCGGCGGGGGAGTCCGGGGAGCTGTTTTTT. The full variable domain, rest sourced from reference TRBV5-4 and TRBJ2-2, is ETGVTQSPTHLIKTRGQQVTLRCSSQSGHNTVSWYQQALGQGPQFIFQYYREEENGRGNFPPRFSGLQFPNYSSELNVNALELDDSALYLCASSVPAGESGELFFGEGSRLTVL.

J is TRBJ1-1 and V is TRBV5-5; D not resolved. The CDR3 covers 12 residues. The V end was cut by 2 bases, the J end by 2 bases, with 4 bases between. Germline lookup yields CDR1 SGHKS and CDR2 YYEKEE (reference sequence). CDR3 sequence: CASSFVNTEAFF. In nucleotides, the CDR3 is TGTGCCAGCAGCTTCGTAAACACTGAAGCTTTCTTT.